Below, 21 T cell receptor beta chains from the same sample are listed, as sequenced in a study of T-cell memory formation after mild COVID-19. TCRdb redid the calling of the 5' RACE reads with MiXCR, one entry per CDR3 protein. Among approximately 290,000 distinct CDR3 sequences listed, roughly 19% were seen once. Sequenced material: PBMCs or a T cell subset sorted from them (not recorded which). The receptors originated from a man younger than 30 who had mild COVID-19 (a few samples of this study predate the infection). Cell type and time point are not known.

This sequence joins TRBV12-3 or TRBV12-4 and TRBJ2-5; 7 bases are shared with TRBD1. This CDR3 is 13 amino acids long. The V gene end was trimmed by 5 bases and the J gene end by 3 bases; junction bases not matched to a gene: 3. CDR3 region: CASSGDRKETQYF. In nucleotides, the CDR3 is TGTGCCAGCAGTGGGGACAGAAAAGAGACCCAGTACTTC.

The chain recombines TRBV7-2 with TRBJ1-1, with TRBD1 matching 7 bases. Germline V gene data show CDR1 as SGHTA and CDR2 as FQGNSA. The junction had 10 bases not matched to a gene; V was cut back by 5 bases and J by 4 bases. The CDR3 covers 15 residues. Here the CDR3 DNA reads TGTGCCAGCAGCGCACCCGACAGGGCGGTCACTGAAGCTTTCTTT. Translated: CASSAPDRAVTEAFF.

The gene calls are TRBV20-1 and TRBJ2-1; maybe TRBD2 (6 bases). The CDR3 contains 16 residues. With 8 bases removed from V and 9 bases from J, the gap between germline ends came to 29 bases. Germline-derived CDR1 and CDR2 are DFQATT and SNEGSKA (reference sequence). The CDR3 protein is CSSKSPGLAIDREQFF. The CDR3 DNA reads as TGCAGTTCTAAATCCCCGGGACTCGCTATTGATCGTGAGCAGTTCTTC.

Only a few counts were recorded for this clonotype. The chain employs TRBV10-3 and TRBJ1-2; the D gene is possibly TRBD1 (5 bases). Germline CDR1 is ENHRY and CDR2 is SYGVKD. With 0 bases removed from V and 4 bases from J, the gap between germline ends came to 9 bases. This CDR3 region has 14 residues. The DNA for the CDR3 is TGTGCCATCAGTGAGTCCGCAGGGAGCTATGGCTACACCTTC. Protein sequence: CAISESAGSYGYTF.

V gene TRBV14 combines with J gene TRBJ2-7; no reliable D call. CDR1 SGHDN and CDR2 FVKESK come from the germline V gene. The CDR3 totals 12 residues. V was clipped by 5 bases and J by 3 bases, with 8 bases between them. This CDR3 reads CASSAHYYEQYV. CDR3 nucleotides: TGTGCCAGCAGCGCACACTACTACGAGCAGTACGTC.

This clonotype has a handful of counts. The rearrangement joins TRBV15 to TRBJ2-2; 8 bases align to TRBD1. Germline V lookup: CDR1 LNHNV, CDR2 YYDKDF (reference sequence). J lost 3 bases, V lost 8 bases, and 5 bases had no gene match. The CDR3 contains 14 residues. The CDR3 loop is CATRGRGHTGELFF. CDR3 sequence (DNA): TGTGCCACCCGTGGCAGGGGGCACACCGGGGAGCTGTTTTTT.

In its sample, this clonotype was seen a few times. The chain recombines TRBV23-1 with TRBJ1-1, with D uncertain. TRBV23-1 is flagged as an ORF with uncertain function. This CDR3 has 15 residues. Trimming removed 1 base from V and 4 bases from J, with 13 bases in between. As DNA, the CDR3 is TGCGCCAGCAGTCAATTCCGGCTGGCCGGCACTGAAGCTTTCTTT. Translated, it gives CASSQFRLAGTEAFF.

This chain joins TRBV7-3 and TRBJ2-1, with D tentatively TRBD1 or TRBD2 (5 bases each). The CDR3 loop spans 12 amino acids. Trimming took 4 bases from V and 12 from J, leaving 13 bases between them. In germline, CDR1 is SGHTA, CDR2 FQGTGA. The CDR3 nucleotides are TGTGCCAGCAGCTCAAAAACGGGACCGCAGTTCTTC. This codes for CASSSKTGPQFF.

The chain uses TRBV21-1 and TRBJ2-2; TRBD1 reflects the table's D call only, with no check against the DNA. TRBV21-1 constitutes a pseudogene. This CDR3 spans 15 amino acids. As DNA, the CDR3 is TGTGCCAGCAGCCCGTGGGGGGGGCAAGACGGGGAGCTGTTTTTT. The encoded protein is CASSPWGGQDGELFF.

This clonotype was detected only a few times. The CDR3 loop is CASSLSGGPSYEQYV. The CDR3 bases are TGTGCCAGCAGCCTTAGCGGGGGGCCCTCCTACGAGCAGTACGTC. The rearrangement joins TRBV11-2 to TRBJ2-7; the match to TRBD2 covers 10 bases. Germline assignment: CDR1 SGHAT and CDR2 FQNNGV. The CDR3 is 15 residues long. V was clipped by 5 bases and J by 0 bases; unmatched bases: 4.

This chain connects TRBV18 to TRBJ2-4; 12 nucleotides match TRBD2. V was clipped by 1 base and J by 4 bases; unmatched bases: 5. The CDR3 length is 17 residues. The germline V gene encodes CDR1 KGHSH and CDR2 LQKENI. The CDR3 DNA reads TGTGCCAGCTCACCACAGACTAGCGGGGGACCAAAAAACATTCAGTACTTC. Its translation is CASSPQTSGGPKNIQYF.

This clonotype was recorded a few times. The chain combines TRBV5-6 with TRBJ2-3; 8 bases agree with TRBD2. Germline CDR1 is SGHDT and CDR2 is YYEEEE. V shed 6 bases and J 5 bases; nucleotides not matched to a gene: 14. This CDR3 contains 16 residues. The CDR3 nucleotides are TGTGCCAGCACCTTTAACGGGGGGGCCTCGGGAGATACGCAGTATTTT. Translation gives CASTFNGGASGDTQYF.

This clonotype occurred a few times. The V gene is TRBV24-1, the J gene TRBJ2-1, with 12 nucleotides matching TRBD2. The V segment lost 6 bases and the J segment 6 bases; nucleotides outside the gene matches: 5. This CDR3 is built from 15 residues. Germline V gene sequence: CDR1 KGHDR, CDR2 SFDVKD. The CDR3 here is CATSTPSGGANEQFF. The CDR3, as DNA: TGTGCCACCAGTACTCCTAGCGGGGGGGCCAATGAGCAGTTCTTC.

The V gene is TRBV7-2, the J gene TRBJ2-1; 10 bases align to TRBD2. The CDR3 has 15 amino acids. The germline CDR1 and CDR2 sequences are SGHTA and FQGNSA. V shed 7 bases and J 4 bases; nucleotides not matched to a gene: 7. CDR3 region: CASTSSSGSYNEQFF. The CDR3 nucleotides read TGTGCCAGCACCTCTTCTAGCGGGAGTTACAATGAGCAGTTCTTC.

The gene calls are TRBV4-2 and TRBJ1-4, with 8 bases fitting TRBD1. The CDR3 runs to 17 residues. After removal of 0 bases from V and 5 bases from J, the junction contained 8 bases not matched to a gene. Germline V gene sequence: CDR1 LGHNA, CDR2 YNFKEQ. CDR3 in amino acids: CASSQDLRDRTNEKLFF. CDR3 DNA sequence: TGTGCCAGCAGCCAAGATCTCCGGGACAGGACGAATGAAAAACTGTTTTTT.

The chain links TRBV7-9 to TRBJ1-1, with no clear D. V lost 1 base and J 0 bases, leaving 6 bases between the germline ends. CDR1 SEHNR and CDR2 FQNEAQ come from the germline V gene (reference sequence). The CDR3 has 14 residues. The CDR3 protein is CASSLVRMNTEAFF. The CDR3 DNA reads TGTGCCAGCAGCTTAGTGCGCATGAACACTGAAGCTTTCTTT.

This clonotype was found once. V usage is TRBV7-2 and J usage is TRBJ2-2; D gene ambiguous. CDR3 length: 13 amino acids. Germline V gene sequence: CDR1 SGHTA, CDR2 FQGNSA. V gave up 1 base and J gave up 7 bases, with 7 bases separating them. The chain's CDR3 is CASSLVNYGELFF. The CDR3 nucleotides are TGTGCCAGCAGCTTAGTGAACTACGGGGAGCTGTTTTTT.

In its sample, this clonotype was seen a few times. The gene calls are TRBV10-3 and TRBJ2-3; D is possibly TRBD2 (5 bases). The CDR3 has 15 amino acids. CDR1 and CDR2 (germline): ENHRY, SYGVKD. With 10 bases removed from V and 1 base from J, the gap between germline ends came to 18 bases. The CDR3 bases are TGTGCCACCTCGGGAAATGGCAGGCGCACAGATACGCAGTATTTT. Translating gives CATSGNGRRTDTQYF.

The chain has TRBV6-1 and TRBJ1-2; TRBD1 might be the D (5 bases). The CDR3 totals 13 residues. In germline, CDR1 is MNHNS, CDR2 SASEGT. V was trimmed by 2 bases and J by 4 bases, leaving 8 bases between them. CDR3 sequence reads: CASSEYQGYGYTF. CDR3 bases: TGTGCCAGCAGTGAATACCAGGGCTATGGCTACACCTTC.

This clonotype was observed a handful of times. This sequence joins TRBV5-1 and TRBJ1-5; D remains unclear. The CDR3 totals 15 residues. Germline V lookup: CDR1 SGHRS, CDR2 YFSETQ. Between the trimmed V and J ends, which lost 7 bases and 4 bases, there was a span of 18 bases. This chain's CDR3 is CASRPNAGGNQPQHF. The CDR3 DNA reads TGCGCCAGCCGGCCTAACGCGGGAGGAAATCAGCCCCAGCATTTT.

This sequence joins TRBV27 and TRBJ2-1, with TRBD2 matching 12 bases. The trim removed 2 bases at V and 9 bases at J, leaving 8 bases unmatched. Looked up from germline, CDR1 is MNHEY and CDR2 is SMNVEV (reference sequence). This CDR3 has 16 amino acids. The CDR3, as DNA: TGTGCCAGCAGTTTAATTCTAGCGGGGGGGCCTATTGAGCAGTTCTTC. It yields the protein CASSLILAGGPIEQFF.